The text below deals with one T cell receptor beta chain. This clonotype showed up many times. Its binding antigen is unknown. The record has no base qualities; no much larger clone is one base away. The germline V gene encodes CDR1 MNHNS and CDR2 SASEGT. Inclusive of the bounding cysteine and phenylalanine, the CDR3 is 16 residues long. The DNA shown is the 48-base CDR3, in frame from base 1. Between the V and J ends, shortened by 2 bases and 1 base respectively, the junction contains 12 bases. The record originates from a study of T cells in Graves' hyperthyroidism and ophthalmopathy (dated by TCRdb to between 2017 and 2020). Background on the whole study: Peripheral blood samples were taken at the time of initial diagnosis, prior to any treatment. In about six Graves' hyperthyroidism patients, the study also compared T-cell repertoires from thyroid tissue with T-cell repertoires from blood. A discovery cohort of 95 to 100 patients, about 43 with Graves' ophthalmopathy and 57 with stable Graves' hyperthyroidism, was used to find distinguishing TCR V-J signatures. Prospective prediction of ophthalmopathy was tested in an independent validation cohort of 18 to 20 hyperthyroidism patients and 15 to 17 patients who later progressed to ophthalmopathy. After sampling, hyperthyroidism patients received methimazole starting at 30 mg daily, and ophthalmopathy patients received high-dose intravenous methylprednisolone. TCR Vbeta CDR3 sequencing of 120 to 150 peripheral blood samples (about 45 ophthalmopathy, roughly 74 hyperthyroidism and approximately 17 progressor patients) is reported in the paper. For training and testing, the approximately 97 patients in the discovery cohort were randomly divided in a 7:3 ratio.

The paper's findings and limits, for the study overall: During validation, the model predicted progression to ophthalmopathy a median of around 6 months ahead of onset, with almost 71% sensitivity and about 72% specificity. Most expanded thyroid clonotypes (frequency above 0.001) were also detected in blood, suggesting blood repertoires may reflect thyroid immune responses. Ophthalmopathy was separated from stable hyperthyroidism by a 13 V-J signature model, with roughly 88% sensitivity and around 81% specificity obtained in cross-validation and 80%/75% obtained in testing. Sample size was not statistically predetermined, and blinding of investigators to group allocation was not performed.

The TCR beta CDR3 regions were amplified from the RNA transcripts. The TCR CDR3 was subjected to a first round of RT-PCR using the HTBI primer set and the Qiagen OneStep RT-PCR kit. The libraries were constructed in a second round of multiplex PCR and then size-selected and purified. The libraries were sequenced on an Illumina HiSeq2000 using paired-end 100 bp reads. Per the original workflow: Raw data were processed with SOAPnuke, discarding reads with adapters, uncalled bases, mean Phred below 15, or no exact constant-primer or identifier match. COPE v1.2.5 was used to merge the high-quality paired reads, and each unique nucleotide sequence was defined as a clonotype. MiTCR v1.1 was used to align clonotypes to the IMGT TRBV, TRBD and TRBJ reference segments. Only V-J combinations with frequency above 0.0001, covering 99% to 99.2% of repertoires, were analysed. The TCS score was defined as the ratio of F50 (clonal expansion) to E x V (chaos), calculated using BLOSUM62-based TCRdist between CDR3 peptides within each V-J. Welch's t-statistics and random forest reduced around 550 V-J features to 10 to 15, which were used in a naive Bayes classifier (R e1071). TCRdb trimmed the raw reads at Q25, called clones with MiXCR and kept productive beta chains. Each entry merges the rows of one CDR3 protein and shows their most common DNA and genes. The V and J calls reflect TCRdb's pipeline rather than the authors' work. The sample table records 250,000 to 350,000 distinct CDR3 sequences; about a sixth of these occur just once. The ten largest clones capture about 50% of the sample.

In the ophthalmopathy patients, disease was moderately to severely active, with a Clinical Activity Score of 3 or more, a NOSPECS grade of 4 or more, and a duration of less than 3 months. Any patient with an uncontrolled infection, another autoimmune disease, pregnancy or lactation was excluded. Clinical symptoms, serum thyroxine and TRAb, thyroid ultrasound, and orbital computed tomography formed the basis for the diagnoses. Ficoll-Paque density gradient centrifugation was used to isolate PBMCs from about 9.4 ml of fresh peripheral blood. Total RNA was extracted using Trizol reagent, and RNA quality was assessed on an Agilent 2100 Bioanalyzer.

This receptor was taken from a woman aged 55-69 years with Graves' ophthalmopathy. Recombination linked TRBV6-1 to TRBJ1-5, with a tentative D gene TRBD1 over 5 matching bases. Specimen: blood. The CDR3 reads as follows: CASSEQEGSSNQPQHF. The sequenced DNA is TGTGCCAGCAGTGAACAGGAGGGGTCGAGCAATCAGCCCCAGCATTTT.